The 21 T cell receptor beta chains in this list originate from one sample, sequenced in a study of blood T cell repertoires in COVID-19. The repertoire was sequenced with immunoSEQ multiplex PCR; TCRdb's copy has only in-frame clones and lacks some. The table includes around 300,000 clones, approximately 91% detected once. What was sequenced was peripheral blood. The receptors here all came from a woman between 25 and 40 years old with COVID-19, enrolled during active disease.

The chain links TRBV5-1 to TRBJ2-1; a possible D gene is TRBD2 (6 bases). With 3 bases removed from V and 4 bases from J, the gap between germline ends came to 17 bases. This CDR3 has 16 residues. The V gene's germline CDR1 is SGHRS and CDR2 YFSETQ. In nucleotides, the CDR3 is TGCGCCAGCAGCTCGCTTGACGGGAGAACTTACAATGAGCAGTTCTTC. This sequence encodes CASSSLDGRTYNEQFF.

This chain links TRBV19 with TRBJ1-2; D uncertain. The CDR3 is made up of 14 amino acids. V lost 9 bases, J lost 6 bases, and 20 bases lay in between. Per germline, CDR1 LNHDA and CDR2 SQIVND (reference sequence). The CDR3 nucleotides read TGTGCCAGCAGCCAATTCCCGGCGGATGATGGCTACACCTTC. It codes for CASSQFPADDGYTF.

The CDR3 DNA follows: TGTGCCAGTAGTATAGCTCTAGCGGGAGGACTGAGCTCCTACAATGAGCAGTTCTTC. Its translation is CASSIALAGGLSSYNEQFF. This sequence joins TRBV19 and TRBJ2-1; 11 positions agree with TRBD2. Germline lookup yields CDR1 LNHDA and CDR2 SQIVND (reference sequence). V lost 1 base and J lost 0; bases outside the gene matches: 8. The length of the CDR3 is 19 residues.

The V call is TRBV29-1, the J call TRBJ1-2; 10 bases agree with TRBD1. CDR1 SQVTM and CDR2 ANQGSEA come from the germline V gene. V shed 6 bases and J 6 bases; nucleotides not matched to a gene: 7. The CDR3 is made up of 13 amino acids. The DNA for the CDR3 is TGCAGCGTCCCCGGGACAGGGGAAAATGGCTACACCTTC. This codes for CSVPGTGENGYTF.

The chain combines TRBV25-1 with TRBJ2-5; D is possibly TRBD2 (6 bases). V was trimmed by 4 bases and J by 4 bases, leaving 10 bases between them. The CDR3 runs 13 residues. CDR1 is MGHDK, CDR2 SYGVNS, per germline. For the CDR3, the DNA is TGTGCCAGCAGTGGCGGGACTCGAGAGACCCAGTACTTC. It translates to CASSGGTRETQYF. The variable domain in full, completed from reference TRBV25-1 and TRBJ2-5, reads EADIYQTPRYLVIGTGKKITLECSQTMGHDKMYWYQQDPGMELHLIHYSYGVNSTEKGDLSSESTVSRIRTEHFPLTLESARPSHTSQYLCASSGGTRETQYFGPGTRLLVL.

CDR3 in amino acids: CASSELGGLGTEAFF. The CDR3 nucleotides are TGTGCCAGCAGTGAATTGGGGGGGCTTGGCACTGAAGCTTTCTTT. The V and J genes are TRBV6-1 and TRBJ1-1; D is perhaps TRBD1 (6 bases). The V gene lost 2 bases and the J gene lost 4 bases, with 14 bases spanning the gap. Germline-derived CDR1 and CDR2 are MNHNS and SASEGT. The CDR3 totals 15 residues.

The CDR3 coding sequence is TGTGCCAGCAGCTTGGTGTCAGGGGGAGGCAATGAGCAGTTCTTC. Translating gives CASSLVSGGGNEQFF. The chain links TRBV5-4 to TRBJ2-1, with a tentative D call TRBD1 (7 bases). The germline V gene encodes CDR1 SGHNT and CDR2 YYREEE (reference sequence). V was shortened by 0 bases and J by 6 bases, with 13 bases between the two germline ends. The CDR3 has 15 residues.

This chain uses TRBV24-1 with TRBJ2-1, with 7 bases aligning to TRBD2. V dropped 8 bases and J dropped 9; count of bases not matched to a gene: 15. Germline loops: CDR1 KGHDR, CDR2 SFDVKD. The CDR3 covers 15 residues. CDR3 DNA sequence: TGTGCCACCATGGGGGAGGGGAGGAGTATAGGTGAGCAGTTCTTC. This codes for CATMGEGRSIGEQFF.

This clone was recorded once. V and J are TRBV11-2 and TRBJ2-1, with 10 bases matching TRBD2. Looked up from germline, CDR1 is SGHAT and CDR2 is FQNNGV. The CDR3 runs 15 residues. Unmatched junction bases numbered 5, after V lost 3 bases and J lost 6 bases. The CDR3 sequence is CASSLSGRALNEQFF. In DNA, the CDR3 is TGTGCCAGCAGCTTGAGCGGGAGGGCCCTCAATGAGCAGTTCTTC.

In regard to this clone: The identical CDR3 is also encoded by other nucleotide sequences in the sample. J is TRBJ2-2 and V is TRBV19, with D perhaps TRBD2 (6 bases). Trimming removed 8 bases from V and 6 bases from J, with 16 bases in between. Germline V lookup: CDR1 LNHDA, CDR2 SQIVND (reference sequence). The CDR3 has 14 residues. DNA of the CDR3: TGTGCCAGTCGGGGGACGGGGGTCGCCGGGGAGCTGTTTTTT. This gives the protein CASRGTGVAGELFF. Using reference TRBV19 and TRBJ2-2 for the parts outside the CDR3, the full variable domain is DGGITQSPKYLFRKEGQNVTLSCEQNLNHDAMYWYRQDPGQGLRLIYYSQIVNDFQKGDIAEGYSVSREKKESFPLTVTSAQKNPTAFYLCASRGTGVAGELFFGEGSRLTVL.

This chain connects TRBV18 to TRBJ1-1; perhaps TRBD1 as D (6 bases). The CDR3 loop spans 12 amino acids. The V end was cut by 2 bases, the J end by 5 bases, with 6 bases between. From germline, CDR1 is KGHSH and CDR2 LQKENI. DNA of the CDR3: TGTGCCAGCTCACCAGGACAGACTGAAGCTTTCTTT. It is translated as CASSPGQTEAFF.

The gene calls are TRBV5-5 and TRBJ1-2; unclear D gene. Trimming shortened V by 0 bases and J by 3 bases, and 6 bases separated the two germline ends. The germline V gene encodes CDR1 SGHKS and CDR2 YYEKEE (reference sequence). The CDR3 length is 13 residues. The CDR3 loop reads CASSLDGYYGYTF. CDR3 bases: TGTGCCAGCAGCTTGGACGGGTACTATGGCTACACCTTC.

This clone was detected once. The rearrangement uses TRBV2 and TRBJ2-2; D may be TRBD2 (6 bases). Deletions cut 6 bases from V and 5 bases from J, with 16 bases between. CDR1 is SNHLY and CDR2 is FYNNEI in the germline V gene. This CDR3 contains 15 residues. CDR3 nucleotide sequence: TGTGCCAGCAGCCTAGGGGCAGGGAGGACCGGGGAGCTGTTTTTT. Amino acids: CASSLGAGRTGELFF.

CDR3 in amino acids: CASTTSGGAMNTEAFF. CDR3 coding DNA: TGTGCCAGCACGACATCAGGGGGCGCGATGAACACTGAAGCTTTCTTT. The V call is TRBV6-6, the J call TRBJ1-1; 8 bases agree with TRBD1. The germline V gene has CDR1 MNHNY and CDR2 SVGAGI (reference sequence). Germline trimming cut 7 bases from V and 0 bases from J; bases unmatched to any gene: 10. The CDR3 is 16 residues long.

The genes are TRBV11-2 and TRBJ1-1; D uncertain. V was clipped by 2 bases and J by 2 bases, with 9 bases between them. The CDR3 is 14 residues long. CDR1 and CDR2 (germline): SGHAT, FQNNGV. Here the CDR3 DNA reads TGTGCCAGCAGCTTACAGACAAGAAACACTGAAGCTTTCTTT. Amino acid sequence: CASSLQTRNTEAFF.

The chain links TRBV28 to TRBJ2-1; a possible D gene is TRBD2 (5 bases). Per the germline V gene, CDR1 is MDHEN and CDR2 is SYDVKM. This CDR3 contains 15 residues. V was shortened by 1 base and J by 4 bases, with 11 bases between the two germline ends. The CDR3 DNA reads TGTGCCAGCAGTTTATTAAGTCAGCGGTACAATGAGCAGTTCTTC. It codes for CASSLLSQRYNEQFF. The entire variable domain, with the rest obtained from reference TRBV28 and TRBJ2-1, is as follows: DVKVTQSSRYLVKRTGEKVFLECVQDMDHENMFWYRQDPGLGLRLIYFSYDVKMKEKGDIPEGYSVSREKKERFSLILESASTNQTSMYLCASSLLSQRYNEQFFGPGTRLTVL.

V is TRBV27 and J is TRBJ2-3; 12 bases fit TRBD2. Unmatched junction bases numbered 7, after V lost 5 bases and J lost 7 bases. Germline V lookup: CDR1 MNHEY, CDR2 SMNVEV (reference sequence). There are 15 residues in the CDR3. CDR3 in DNA: TGTGCCAGCAGTCCCGGACTAGCGGGACGACATACGCAGTATTTT. This gives the protein CASSPGLAGRHTQYF.

The chain employs TRBV2 and TRBJ1-6; D is ambiguous. CDR1 and CDR2 (germline): SNHLY, FYNNEI. V gave up 7 bases and J gave up 0 bases, with 7 bases separating them. This CDR3 has 14 amino acids. The CDR3 region is CASKESSYNSPLHF. CDR3 bases: TGTGCCAGCAAGGAGAGCTCCTATAATTCACCCCTCCACTTT.

The J gene is TRBJ2-3, the V gene TRBV28; 13 bases map to TRBD2. This CDR3 has 17 amino acids. CDR1 and CDR2 (germline): MDHEN, SYDVKM. V was pared by 5 bases and J by 3 bases, with 8 bases of the junction left unmatched. The CDR3 nucleotides read TGTGCCAGCAGTCCCAGTGGACTAGCGGGAGAGACAGATACGCAGTATTTT. Translating gives CASSPSGLAGETDTQYF.

This chain uses TRBV20-1 with TRBJ1-5; maybe TRBD1 (5 bases). Looked up from germline, CDR1 is DFQATT and CDR2 is SNEGSKA (reference sequence). The V gene lost 3 bases and the J gene lost 0 bases, with 15 bases spanning the gap. The CDR3 has 16 amino acids. The CDR3 sequence is CSASSEGRISNQPQHF. The CDR3 bases are TGCAGTGCTAGTTCGGAGGGGAGGATTAGCAATCAGCCCCAGCATTTT.

The V gene is TRBV7-8, the J gene TRBJ2-3, with 16 bases that match TRBD2. CDR1 and CDR2 from the germline V gene are SGHVS and FQNEAQ. With 5 bases clipped from V and 0 bases from J, the junction kept 5 bases outside the gene matches. The CDR3 totals 18 residues. The CDR3 sequence is CASSKGLAGGPSTDTQYF. Written as DNA, the CDR3 is TGTGCCAGCAGCAAGGGACTAGCGGGAGGGCCTAGCACAGATACGCAGTATTTT.